The source of this T cell receptor (beta chain) is a study of cytomegalovirus exposure and HLA in healthy donors. Overall study results and limits: Rarity characterized most TCR sequences, yet some public TCRs appeared in many donors.

The study ran its PCR with 60 Vbeta and 13 Jbeta primers. Profiled with immunoSEQ multiplex PCR; TCRdb holds only in-frame clones, not every one. The table lists hundreds of thousands of clones, roughly 79% of them singletons. Worth noting for this clone: What it recognizes is unknown.

The trim removed 0 bases at V and 6 bases at J, leaving 4 bases unmatched. Germline CDR1 reads MNHEY; CDR2 reads SVGAGI. The CDR3 spans 15 residues. The source of this sequence is a male donor in good health and CMV-seronegative. Sequenced sample: PBMCs. This sequence joins TRBV6-5 and TRBJ2-7, with 11 nucleotides matching TRBD2. The CDR3 sequence is CASSYSSGRAREQYF. The CDR3 DNA reads as TGTGCCAGCAGTTACTCTAGCGGGAGGGCCCGCGAGCAGTACTTC.